The 23 T cell receptor beta chains below come from one sample, sequenced in a study of T cells in Graves' hyperthyroidism and ophthalmopathy (dated by TCRdb to about 2019). The protocol used for the library was multiplex PCR. Sequencing was performed on an Illumina HiSeq 2000. The TCR beta CDR3 regions were amplified from the RNA transcripts. The first round of RT-PCR for the TCR CDR3 was performed with the HTBI primer set and the Qiagen OneStep RT-PCR kit. The public reads were reprocessed in TCRdb via fastp at Q25 and MiXCR, keeping in-frame beta chains. A single entry per CDR3 protein holds the most common genes and DNA from its merged rows. Present in this sample are 600,000 to 850,000 distinct CDR3 sequences, approximately 18% of which were seen just once. Of the sample, 15% to 20% falls within the top ten clones. The source material was blood. These receptors came from a woman aged 45-65 years with Graves' hyperthyroidism that later progressed to Graves' ophthalmopathy.

The chain uses TRBV7-9 and TRBJ2-1; possibly TRBD2 for D (5 bases). The CDR3 extends over 13 amino acids. The germline CDR1 and CDR2 sequences are SEHNR and FQNEAQ (reference sequence). V was trimmed by 5 bases and J by 9 bases, leaving 14 bases between them. CDR3 sequence reads: CASSLDGEREQFF. The CDR3 DNA reads TGTGCCAGCAGCCTCGATGGGGAGCGTGAGCAGTTCTTC.

The CDR3 loop is CASSYRPINYGYTF. CDR3 in DNA: TGTGCCAGCAGTTACAGGCCCATAAACTATGGCTACACCTTC. V is TRBV6-5 and J is TRBJ1-2; D gene ambiguous. The CDR3 extends over 14 amino acids. Looked up from germline, CDR1 is MNHEY and CDR2 is SVGAGI. V lost 2 bases to trimming and J lost 2 bases, with 9 bases between them.

A note on this clonotype: The junction departs from the called germline gene at one end, perhaps through a read error. This chain links TRBV7-9 with TRBJ1-6, with 8 bases aligning to TRBD1. Germline loops: CDR1 SEHNR, CDR2 FQNEAQ (reference sequence). The CDR3 loop spans 14 amino acids. The CDR3 protein is CASTQGQGASPLHF. CDR3 in DNA: TGCGCCAGCACCCAAGGACAGGGCGCTTCACCCCTCCACTTT.

The chain employs TRBV6-1 and TRBJ1-1; D not certain. Germline CDR1 reads MNHNS; CDR2 reads SASEGT. V shed 6 bases and J shed 5 bases, with 16 bases lying between them. CDR3 length equals 14 residues. The CDR3 DNA sequence: TGTGCCAGCAGCCTGGACCATGGACCGACTGAAGCTTTCTTT. As protein: CASSLDHGPTEAFF.

The sample holds many counts of this clonotype. The chain carries TRBV11-1 and TRBJ2-1; 8 bases fit TRBD1. The CDR3 loop spans 15 amino acids. The V gene end was trimmed by 1 base and the J gene end by 6 bases; junction bases not matched to a gene: 5. The germline gives CDR1 SGHAT, CDR2 FQDESV (reference sequence). The CDR3 DNA follows: TGTGCCAGCAGCTTAGGACAGGGGAGTCTCAATGAGCAGTTCTTC. Amino acids: CASSLGQGSLNEQFF.

This chain links TRBV7-9 with TRBJ2-2; 9 bases are a match to TRBD1. Trimming at V came to 5 bases and at J to 6 bases, leaving 10 bases not matched to a gene. The germline CDR1 and CDR2 sequences are SEHNR and FQNEAQ (reference sequence). This CDR3 comprises 16 residues. In DNA form, the CDR3 reads TGTGCCAGCAGCCCCATCACGGGACAGGGTGCCGGGGAGCTGTTTTTT. Protein product: CASSPITGQGAGELFF.

The chain has TRBV6-2 or TRBV6-3 and TRBJ1-5; D not certain. Germline assignment: CDR1 MNHEY and CDR2 SVGEGT. The CDR3 covers 13 residues. V gave up 5 bases and J gave up 7 bases, with 12 bases separating them. The DNA of the CDR3 is TGTGCCAGCAGTGACCTAGACCGACAGCCCCAGCATTTT. It is translated as CASSDLDRQPQHF.

This clonotype has ten or more counts. Mismatch with germline at one junction end may stem from a read error. V and J are TRBV2 and TRBJ1-2, with unresolved D. Germline CDR1 reads SNHLY; CDR2 reads FYNNEI. The CDR3 has 16 amino acids. The CDR3 loop is CASRDHMPGTSYGYTF. The CDR3 coding sequence is TGTGCCAGCCGTGACCACATGCCCGGTACTTCTTATGGCTACACCTTC.

This clonotype has more than one count but fewer than ten. This chain uses TRBV3-1 with TRBJ1-3, with 7 bases fitting TRBD1. Trimming removed 2 bases from V and 2 bases from J; junction bases left unmatched: 3. Germline CDR1 and CDR2: LGHDT and YNNKEL (reference sequence). This CDR3 contains 15 residues. The CDR3 region is CASSQRTGAGNTIYF. The DNA of the CDR3 is TGTGCCAGCAGCCAAAGGACAGGCGCTGGAAACACCATATATTTT. The variable domain in full, completed from reference TRBV3-1 and TRBJ1-3, reads DTAVSQTPKYLVTQMGNDKSIKCEQNLGHDTMYWYKQDSKKFLKIMFSYNNKELIINETVPNRFSPKSPDKAHLNLHINSLELGDSAVYFCASSQRTGAGNTIYFGEGSWLTVV.

In this sample, this clonotype turned up a few times. V is TRBV6-1 and J is TRBJ2-3, with 8 bases lining up with TRBD2. The CDR3 totals 15 residues. The germline V gene encodes CDR1 MNHNS and CDR2 SASEGT. After removal of 5 bases from V and 7 bases from J, the junction contained 11 bases not matched to a gene. CDR3 in DNA: TGTGCCAGCAGTACCTTCGGGGGGGCCTTGAATACGCAGTATTTT. Amino acids: CASSTFGGALNTQYF.

There are a few counts of this clonotype. The chain links TRBV9 to TRBJ1-2; unclear D gene. The CDR3 is 12 residues long. V was pared by 3 bases and J by 10 bases, with 13 bases between. Germline CDR1 and CDR2: SGDLS and YYNGEE. CDR3 residues: CASSAPSRVYTF. The CDR3 region has the DNA TGTGCCAGCAGCGCGCCCTCACGTGTCTACACCTTC.

CDR3 sequence: CASSIQGVGTEAFF. CDR3 coding DNA: TGTGCCAGCAGCATACAGGGAGTGGGCACTGAAGCTTTCTTT. The chain recombines TRBV27 with TRBJ1-1; perhaps TRBD1 as D (6 bases). Germline CDR1 reads MNHEY; CDR2 reads SMNVEV (reference sequence). The CDR3 length is 14 residues. The V and J ends lost 6 bases and 4 bases respectively, with 15 bases between them.

This clonotype was found many times. This chain links TRBV9 with TRBJ2-2; 9 nucleotides agree with TRBD1. Germline CDR1 SGDLS, CDR2 YYNGEE. The CDR3 runs 16 residues. With 3 bases clipped from V and 4 bases from J, the junction kept 7 bases outside the gene matches. Written as DNA, the CDR3 is TGTGCCAGCAGCGCCCCCCGGGACAGGGTCACCGGGGAGCTGTTTTTT. As protein: CASSAPRDRVTGELFF. Supplemented by reference TRBV9 and TRBJ2-2, the full variable domain reads DSGVTQTPKHLITATGQRVTLRCSPRSGDLSVYWYQQSLDQGLQFLIQYYNGEERAKGNILERFSAQQFPDLHSELNLSSLELGDSALYFCASSAPRDRVTGELFFGEGSRLTVL.

The chain joins TRBV7-6 to TRBJ2-6; D not resolved. Germline CDR1 is SGHVS and CDR2 is FNYEAQ. Trimming took 2 bases from V and 1 from J, leaving 9 bases between them. The CDR3 is 16 amino acids. CDR3 sequence reads: CASSLSGRSGANVLTF. The CDR3 DNA follows: TGTGCCAGCAGCTTAAGTGGCAGGTCTGGGGCCAACGTCCTGACTTTC.

This clonotype was seen ten or more times. J is TRBJ1-2 and V is TRBV12-3 or TRBV12-4, with unresolved D. This CDR3 spans 13 amino acids. The V end was cut by 2 bases, the J end by 2 bases, with 6 bases between. Here the CDR3 reads CASSLRGNYGYTF. The CDR3, as DNA: TGTGCCAGCAGTTTACGAGGAAACTATGGCTACACCTTC.

A few counts support this clonotype. A junction end diverges from the germline sequence, so it may reflect a read error. The chain has TRBV19 and TRBJ1-4, with D possibly being TRBD1 (5 bases). CDR1 and CDR2 from the germline V gene are LNHDA and SQIVND (reference sequence). The CDR3 is 16 residues long. The CDR3 protein is CAGSTDARAGNEKLFF. In DNA form, the CDR3 reads TGTGCCGGTAGTACCGACGCCAGGGCCGGTAATGAAAAACTGTTTTTT.

The rearrangement links TRBV19 to TRBJ1-2, with no clear D. The germline CDR1 and CDR2 sequences are LNHDA and SQIVND (reference sequence). This CDR3 spans 14 amino acids. Between the trimmed V and J ends, which lost 3 bases and 5 bases, there was a span of 13 bases. The CDR3, as DNA: TGTGCCAGTAGTATCTCTGCCGACGGGTATGGCTACACCTTC. This encodes CASSISADGYGYTF.

This clonotype was seen only a few times. This CDR3 reads CASSLSTPGGDEKLFF. CDR3 nucleotides: TGCGCCAGCAGCCTTTCAACGCCGGGAGGAGATGAAAAACTGTTTTTT. This chain uses TRBV4-1 with TRBJ1-4; no firm D call. Trimming stripped 4 bases from V and 6 bases from J, with 18 bases between. The germline V gene has CDR1 MGHRA and CDR2 YSYEKL. The CDR3 is 16 residues long.

The chain employs TRBV10-3 and TRBJ2-6, with D unresolved. Germline CDR1 and CDR2: ENHRY and SYGVKD. V lost 3 bases and J 0 bases, leaving 6 bases between the germline ends. The CDR3 totals 15 residues. The CDR3 DNA reads TGTGCCATCAGTGATGAGTTCTCTGGGGCCAACGTCCTGACTTTC. Its protein is CAISDEFSGANVLTF.

The J gene is TRBJ2-1, the V gene TRBV6-1; TRBD1 is a possible D gene (6 bases). V was trimmed by 8 bases and J by 0 bases, leaving 11 bases between them. Per the germline V gene, CDR1 is MNHNS and CDR2 is SASEGT. The CDR3 sequence is 14 residues long. CDR3 protein: CASGDRSSYNEQFF. The CDR3 coding sequence is TGTGCCAGCGGAGACAGGAGCTCCTACAATGAGCAGTTCTTC.

This clonotype was counted at least ten times. J is TRBJ1-1 and V is TRBV6-1; the D gene is possibly TRBD1 (5 bases). The CDR3 has 13 residues. V gave up 8 bases and J gave up 4 bases, with 14 bases separating them. In germline, CDR1 is MNHNS, CDR2 SASEGT. CDR3 bases: TGTGCCAGCGAGTGGGGGGGATTCACTGAAGCTTTCTTT. Translation gives CASEWGGFTEAFF.

This clonotype was seen a few times. In DNA, the CDR3 is TGTGCCAGCAGCCAAGATCCAGGGTACATTCAGTACTTC. It encodes CASSQDPGYIQYF. This chain joins TRBV14 and TRBJ2-4, with D possibly TRBD1 on 5 matching bases. Germline CDR1 and CDR2: SGHDN and FVKESK. V was trimmed by 0 bases and J by 8 bases, leaving 8 bases between them. CDR3 length: 13 amino acids.

This clonotype was found a few times. CDR3 sequence reads: CASAKGQGSQPQHF. CDR3 bases: TGTGCCAGCGCCAAGGGACAGGGGAGTCAGCCCCAGCATTTT. The chain recombines TRBV6-1 with TRBJ1-5, with 10 bases matching TRBD1. CDR3 size: 14 residues. V was clipped by 8 bases and J by 6 bases; unmatched bases: 7. Germline CDR1 is MNHNS and CDR2 is SASEGT.